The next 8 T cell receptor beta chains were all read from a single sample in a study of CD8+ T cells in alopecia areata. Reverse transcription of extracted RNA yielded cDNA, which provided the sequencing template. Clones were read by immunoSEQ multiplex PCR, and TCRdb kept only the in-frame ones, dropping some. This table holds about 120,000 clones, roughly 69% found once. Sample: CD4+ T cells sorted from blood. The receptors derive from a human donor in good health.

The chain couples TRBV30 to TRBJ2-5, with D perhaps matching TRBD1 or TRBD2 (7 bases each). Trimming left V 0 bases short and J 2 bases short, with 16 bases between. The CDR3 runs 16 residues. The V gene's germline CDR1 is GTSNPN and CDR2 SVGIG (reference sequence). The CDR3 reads CAWSVLAGGGQETQYF. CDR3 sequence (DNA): TGTGCCTGGAGTGTTCTGGCAGGGGGAGGGCAAGAGACCCAGTACTTC.

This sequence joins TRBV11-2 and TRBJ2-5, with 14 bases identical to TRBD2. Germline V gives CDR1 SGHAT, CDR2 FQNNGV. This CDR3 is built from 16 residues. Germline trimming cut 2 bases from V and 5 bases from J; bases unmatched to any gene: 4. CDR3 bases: TGTGCCAGCAGCTTACGACTAGCGGGGGGGCGTGAGACCCAGTACTTC. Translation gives CASSLRLAGGRETQYF.

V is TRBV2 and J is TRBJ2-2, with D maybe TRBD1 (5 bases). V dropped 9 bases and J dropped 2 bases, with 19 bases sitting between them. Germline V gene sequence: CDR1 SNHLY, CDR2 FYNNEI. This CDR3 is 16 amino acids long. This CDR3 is CASRLLAQGNTGELFF. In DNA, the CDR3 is TGTGCCAGTCGGCTCCTGGCGCAGGGAAACACCGGGGAGCTGTTTTTT.

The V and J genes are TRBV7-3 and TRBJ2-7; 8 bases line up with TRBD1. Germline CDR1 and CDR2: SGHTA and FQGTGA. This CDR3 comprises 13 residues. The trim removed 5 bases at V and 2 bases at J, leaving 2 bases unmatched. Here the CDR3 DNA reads TGTGCCAGCAGCCCGACAGGGGCCTACGAGCAGTACTTC. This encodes CASSPTGAYEQYF.

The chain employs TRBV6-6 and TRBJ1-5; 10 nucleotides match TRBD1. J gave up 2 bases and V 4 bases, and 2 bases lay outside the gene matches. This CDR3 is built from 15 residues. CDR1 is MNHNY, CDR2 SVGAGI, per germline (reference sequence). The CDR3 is CASSFGQGGNQPQHF. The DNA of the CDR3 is TGTGCCAGCAGTTTCGGACAGGGGGGCAATCAGCCCCAGCATTTT.

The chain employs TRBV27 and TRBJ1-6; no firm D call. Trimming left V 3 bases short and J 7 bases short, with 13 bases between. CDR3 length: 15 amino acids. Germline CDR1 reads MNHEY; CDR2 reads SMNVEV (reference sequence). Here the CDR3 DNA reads TGTGCCAGCAGTTTCTCACGGGTCGCCAATTCACCCCTCCACTTT. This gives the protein CASSFSRVANSPLHF.

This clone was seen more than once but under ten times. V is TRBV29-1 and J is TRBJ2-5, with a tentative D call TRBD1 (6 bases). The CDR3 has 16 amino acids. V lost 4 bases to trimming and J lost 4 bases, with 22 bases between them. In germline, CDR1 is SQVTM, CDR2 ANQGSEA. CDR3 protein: CSVARGQGSSGETQYF. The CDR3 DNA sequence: TGCAGCGTTGCCAGGGGCCAAGGATCGTCAGGAGAGACCCAGTACTTC. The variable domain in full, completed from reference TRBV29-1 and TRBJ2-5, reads SAVISQKPSRDICQRGTSLTIQCQVDSQVTMMFWYRQQPGQSLTLIATANQGSEATYESGFVIDKFPISRPNLTFSTLTVSNMSPEDSSIYLCSVARGQGSSGETQYFGPGTRLLVL.

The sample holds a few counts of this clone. This CDR3 reads CAISQGLAGRTQYF. CDR3 sequence (DNA): TGTGCCATCAGTCAGGGACTAGCAGGACGGACCCAGTACTTC. The chain has TRBV10-3 and TRBJ2-5, with 9 nucleotides matching TRBD2. The CDR3 consists of 14 residues. The trim removed 5 bases at V and 7 bases at J, leaving 8 bases unmatched. Germline CDR1 and CDR2: ENHRY and SYGVKD.